The clone carrying this T cell receptor beta chain was seen more than once but under ten times. What it binds is unknown. Given a much more abundant clone one base away, this may be a read error. This record belongs to a study of blood T cells in healthy people across ages. Study findings and constraints: There were more naive CD4+ cells and higher diversity in long-lived donors than in aged donors.

The study recruited healthy Caucasian donors from Russia who were aged about 6 to 90. Per sample, extraction of total RNA gave at least 5.5 micrograms in every case. After removal of 4 bases from V and 7 bases from J, the junction contained 10 bases not matched to a gene. This CDR3 comprises 16 residues. Germline loops: CDR1 SGHRS, CDR2 YFSETQ. PCR was performed a second time for about 7 to 12 cycles using a sample-barcoded 5' primer and a J-beta primer mix. Every single cDNA molecule received a tag from a template-switch adaptor with 12 random nucleotides. TCRdb analysed the 5' RACE reads with MiXCR anew, one entry per CDR3 protein. The table has some 900,000 distinct CDR3 sequences, 25% to 35% seen once; the top ten hold approximately 15%.

The chain couples TRBV5-1 to TRBJ2-7, with 14 bases identical to TRBD2. The material sequenced was blood. This TCR was recovered from a woman older than 75 in good health. The CDR3 protein is CASSATSGGVYNEQYF. The CDR3 bases are TGCGCCAGCAGCGCGACTAGCGGGGGGGTATACAATGAGCAGTACTTC.